This T cell receptor (beta chain) originates from a study of radiation and T cells in renal cell carcinoma. This clone occurred a few times. Its matching antigen is unknown. Study-level points and caveats: Compared with controls, irradiated tumors showed greater TCR clonality.

This CDR3 spans 16 amino acids. The germline V and J ends were trimmed by 4 bases and 2 bases, with 16 bases remaining between them. The germline V gene has CDR1 SGHRS and CDR2 YFSETQ. Stated treatment: treatment-naive control, cytoreductive nephrectomy. Sequenced by immunoSEQ multiplex PCR; TCRdb stores in-frame clones only, minus some. The sample carries 9,100 or so clones, less than 70% recorded once. The source is a man in his 60s with renal cell carcinoma. The sample in question was tumor tissue, obtained from a patient whose treatment was nephrectomy without radiotherapy. The chain carries TRBV5-1 and TRBJ1-3; possibly TRBD1 for D (6 bases). CDR3 residues: CASSPGGTSTGNTIYF. The CDR3 DNA follows: TGCGCCAGCAGCCCGGGAGGGACATCCACTGGAAACACCATATATTTT. Based on the CDR3 plus reference TRBV5-1 and TRBJ1-3, the full variable domain is KAGVTQTPRYLIKTRGQQVTLSCSPISGHRSVSWYQQTPGQGLQFLFEYFSETQRNKGNFPGRFSGRQFSNSRSEMNVSTLELGDSALYLCASSPGGTSTGNTIYFGEGSWLTVV.